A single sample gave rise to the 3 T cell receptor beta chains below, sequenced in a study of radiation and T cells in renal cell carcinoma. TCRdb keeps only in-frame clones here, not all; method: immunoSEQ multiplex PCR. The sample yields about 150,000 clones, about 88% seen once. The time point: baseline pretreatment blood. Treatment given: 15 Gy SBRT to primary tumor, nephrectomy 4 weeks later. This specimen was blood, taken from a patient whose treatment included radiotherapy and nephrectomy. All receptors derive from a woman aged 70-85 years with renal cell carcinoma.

CDR3 DNA: TGTGCCAGCAGCTTGGGAGGGGGCACTGAAGCTTTCTTT. This translates into CASSLGGGTEAFF. J is TRBJ1-1 and V is TRBV5-4; D perhaps matches TRBD1 (6 bases). With 0 bases removed from V and 4 bases from J, the gap between germline ends came to 7 bases. CDR3 length: 13 residues. CDR1 SGHNT and CDR2 YYREEE come from the germline V gene (reference sequence).

This CDR3 is CASRIPGPEEKLFF. The CDR3 coding sequence is TGTGCCAGCAGAATTCCGGGCCCCGAAGAAAAACTGTTTTTT. This chain links TRBV28 with TRBJ1-4; D call uncertain. The CDR3 has 14 amino acids. Trimming removed 6 bases from V and 8 bases from J, with 16 bases in between. Germline loops: CDR1 MDHEN, CDR2 SYDVKM. Drawing the rest from reference TRBV28 and TRBJ1-4, the complete variable domain is DVKVTQSSRYLVKRTGEKVFLECVQDMDHENMFWYRQDPGLGLRLIYFSYDVKMKEKGDIPEGYSVSREKKERFSLILESASTNQTSMYLCASRIPGPEEKLFFGSGTQLSVL.

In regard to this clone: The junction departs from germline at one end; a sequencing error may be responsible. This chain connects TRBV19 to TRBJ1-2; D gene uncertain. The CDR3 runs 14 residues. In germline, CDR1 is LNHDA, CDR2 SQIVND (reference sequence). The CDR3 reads CASSISHGNYGYTF. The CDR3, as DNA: TGTGCCAGTAGTATATCTCATGGCAACTACGGCTACACCTTC.